This T cell receptor (beta chain) is drawn from a study of blood T cell repertoires in COVID-19. Study context: Collection of acute and convalescent COVID-19 samples took place in the United States, Italy and Spain. PBMCs, B-cell-depleted T cells, or T cells were the source of the cDNA or gDNA that made up the material.

Those enrolled, adults aged about 18 to 89 years, came from about two dozen US areas. Participants were placed into cohorts based on the clinical history they reported. The protocol was immunoSEQ multiplex PCR, while the TCRdb copy is restricted to in-frame clones and leaves out a portion. The sample has 210,000 or so clones, over 75% seen once; the top ten hold 6% to 7.5%. In germline, CDR1 is MDHEN, CDR2 SYDVKM. The CDR3 contains 12 residues. The V and J ends lost 2 bases and 8 bases respectively, with 7 bases between them. Sequenced material: PBMCs or T cells enriched from blood (not recorded which). The chain couples TRBV28 to TRBJ2-1; the D gene is possibly TRBD2 (5 bases). The clonotype comes from a woman between 40 and 50 years old with acute COVID-19. The CDR3 sequence: CASSLTRDEQFF. The CDR3 region has the DNA TGTGCCAGCAGTTTAACTAGGGATGAGCAGTTCTTC.